A single sample is the source of the 5 T cell receptor beta chains below, sequenced in a study of glioma-infiltrating T cells. TCR alpha and beta CDR3 regions were amplified from RNA using iRepertoire nested multiplex PCR. TCRdb recomputed calls from the multiplex PCR reads with MiXCR, one row per CDR3 protein. The sample shows tens of thousands of distinct CDR3 sequences, 40% of them seen only once. The sequencing sample was made of glioma tissue, nonneoplastic brain tissue, or PBMCs (not recorded which). Receptor source: a human donor with low-grade glioma or glioblastoma, undergoing nonglioma brain surgery, or in good health (not recorded which).

This clonotype has a count of ten or more. CDR3 protein: CASRHEKETQYF. Written as DNA, the CDR3 is TGTGCCAGCAGACATGAGAAGGAGACCCAGTACTTC. The chain carries TRBV12-3 or TRBV12-4 and TRBJ2-5; D unresolved. V gave up 6 bases and J gave up 5 bases, with 10 bases separating them. The CDR3 sequence is 12 residues long.

Points on this clonotype: A much larger clone sits a single nucleotide away, making a read error possible. V gene TRBV11-2 combines with J gene TRBJ2-7; D possibly uses TRBD1 or TRBD2 (7 bases each). V was cut by 2 bases and J by 12 bases, with 20 bases left in between. CDR3 length: 14 amino acids. The germline V gene encodes CDR1 SGHAT and CDR2 FQNNGV. DNA for the CDR3: TGTGCCAGCAGCTTAACTCCGGGACTACAGGGGCGGTACTTC. Amino acids: CASSLTPGLQGRYF.

This clonotype has just one count. An end of the junction does not agree with germline; a read error may underlie this. The chain recombines TRBV3-1 with TRBJ2-1; TRBD2 matches at 10 bases. CDR3 length equals 15 residues. Per the germline V gene, CDR1 is LGHDT and CDR2 is YNNKEL (reference sequence). CDR3 nucleotides: TGTGCCAGCAGCCAAGCTAGCGGGGGAAGCAATGTGCAGTTCTTC. Translation: CASSQASGGSNVQFF.

The genes are TRBV7-2 and TRBJ2-7; TRBD2 aligns across 9 bases. This CDR3 has 15 residues. Looked up from germline, CDR1 is SGHTA and CDR2 is FQGNSA. Trimming removed 5 bases from V and 1 base from J; junction bases left unmatched: 6. The CDR3 coding sequence is TGTGCCAGCAGCCCGAGGAGCGGGAGGTCCTACGAGCAGTACTTC. This codes for CASSPRSGRSYEQYF.

This clonotype was seen many times. The chain uses TRBV7-9 and TRBJ2-2; 7 bases are shared with TRBD2. Per the germline V gene, CDR1 is SEHNR and CDR2 is FQNEAQ (reference sequence). Trimming took 6 bases from V and 5 from J; bases not matched to a gene: 3. The CDR3 runs 13 residues. The CDR3 reads CASRLRGTGELFF. The CDR3 coding sequence is TGTGCCAGCAGGTTGCGGGGGACCGGGGAGCTGTTTTTT.